One and the same sample provided the 10 T cell receptor beta chains below, sequenced in a study of T cell changes during pregnancy in multiple sclerosis. Using immunoSEQ multiplex PCR, the repertoire was profiled, and TCRdb retains in-frame clones only, with some absent. This repertoire shows tens of thousands of clones, around 90% found once; its top ten account for 1.6%. The specimen comprised peripheral blood, sampled in the first trimester of pregnancy. The receptors originated from a female donor in good health, enrolled as a control in a pregnancy study.

This chain joins TRBV6-1 and TRBJ2-5; D is perhaps TRBD2 (6 bases). The V gene's germline CDR1 is MNHNS and CDR2 SASEGT. This CDR3 spans 14 amino acids. With 7 bases removed from V and 5 bases from J, the gap between germline ends came to 17 bases. The CDR3 reads CASTAGGPWETQYF. CDR3 sequence (DNA): TGTGCCAGCACCGCCGGAGGGCCCTGGGAGACCCAGTACTTC.

The rearrangement links TRBV6-1 to TRBJ2-7; 9 nucleotides line up with TRBD1. CDR3 length: 15 residues. Germline assignment: CDR1 MNHNS and CDR2 SASEGT. V shed 4 bases, J shed 4 bases, and the junction held 8 bases outside the gene matches. The CDR3 coding sequence is TGTGCCAGCAGTGGGCTCGGGACAGGGCTATACGAGCAGTACTTC. Its translation: CASSGLGTGLYEQYF.

The chain recombines TRBV6-6 with TRBJ2-3; weak D call: TRBD2 (7 bases). V dropped 2 bases and J dropped 5 bases, with 14 bases sitting between them. The CDR3 runs 15 residues. The germline gives CDR1 MNHNY, CDR2 SVGAGI (reference sequence). The CDR3 nucleotides read TGTGCCAGCAGTTACAGGGGGAGGGCCGGAGATACGCAGTATTTT. Amino acid sequence: CASSYRGRAGDTQYF.

The chain is built from TRBV19 and TRBJ1-5; D possibly corresponds to TRBD1 (5 bases). CDR3 length: 14 residues. Per the germline V gene, CDR1 is LNHDA and CDR2 is SQIVND (reference sequence). The V end lost 3 bases, the J end lost 4 bases, and 10 bases lay between the germline ends. CDR3 residues: CASSIFQGNQPQHF. CDR3 DNA sequence: TGTGCCAGTAGTATCTTCCAGGGTAATCAGCCCCAGCATTTT.

V and J are TRBV6-1 and TRBJ2-3; 9 nucleotides line up with TRBD2. The CDR3 is 16 residues long. V was pared by 0 bases and J by 6 bases, with 7 bases of the junction left unmatched. Germline V gene data show CDR1 as MNHNS and CDR2 as SASEGT. The CDR3 sequence: CASSEAGLAGTDTQYF. DNA of the CDR3: TGTGCCAGCAGTGAAGCCGGGCTAGCGGGGACGGATACGCAGTATTTT.

The genes are TRBV13 and TRBJ2-7; D remains unclear. Germline V gene lookup returns CDR1 PRHDT and CDR2 FYEKMQ (reference sequence). This CDR3 has 14 amino acids. V lost 4 bases and J lost 4, with 14 bases in between. This chain's CDR3 is CASSYRAMVYEQYF. The CDR3 DNA reads TGTGCCAGCAGCTACCGAGCCATGGTATACGAGCAGTACTTC.

This chain connects TRBV6-5 to TRBJ1-1; the D gene is possibly TRBD1 (6 bases). The germline CDR1 and CDR2 sequences are MNHEY and SVGAGI. This CDR3 contains 14 residues. The V and J ends lost 6 bases and 7 bases respectively, with 18 bases between them. The CDR3, as DNA: TGTGCCAGCAGCAAACAGGGCTTAATCAGTGAAGCTTTCTTT. Translating it yields CASSKQGLISEAFF.

This sequence joins TRBV10-3 and TRBJ2-2; a possible D gene is TRBD1 (5 bases). The CDR3 length is 15 residues. The germline V and J ends were trimmed by 4 bases and 1 base, with 10 bases remaining between them. The germline V gene has CDR1 ENHRY and CDR2 SYGVKD. CDR3 sequence reads: CAISGGAKNTGELFF. The CDR3 bases are TGTGCCATCAGTGGGGGCGCCAAGAACACCGGGGAGCTGTTTTTT.

The rearrangement uses TRBV28 and TRBJ2-2; D remains unclear. The V gene lost 2 bases and the J gene lost 7 bases, with 8 bases spanning the gap. The CDR3 runs to 13 residues. Germline assignment: CDR1 MDHEN and CDR2 SYDVKM. In DNA, the CDR3 is TGTGCCAGCAGTTTAACTGCGATCGGGGAGCTGTTTTTT. Translated: CASSLTAIGELFF.

V is TRBV30 and J is TRBJ1-1; TRBD1 matches at 8 bases. Trimming cost V 5 bases and J 7 bases; bases outside gene matches: 6. In germline, CDR1 is GTSNPN, CDR2 SVGIG (reference sequence). The CDR3 spans 12 residues. The CDR3 sequence: CAWGGQGGEAFF. CDR3 DNA sequence: TGTGCCTGGGGAGGACAGGGCGGTGAAGCTTTCTTT.